This TCR beta chain originates from a study of shared clonotypes between healthy human individuals. Splitting of each subset's genomic DNA was done evenly across several immunoSEQ plates. TCRdb's copy holds only in-frame clones and misses some; the assay was immunoSEQ multiplex PCR. The profile shows some 1,100,000 clones, around 78% of them singletons. This CDR3 region has 13 residues. CDR1 is MDHEN, CDR2 SYDVKM, per germline. V was shortened by 3 bases and J by 1 base, with 6 bases between the two germline ends. The sequence was collected from a man in his late teens or twenties in good health. Some clones in this sample may be carry-over from other donors' samples. Material: memory CD4+ T cells from PBMCs. Subset reported: CD45RA-negative fraction. V and J are TRBV28 and TRBJ1-1; D is undetermined. Written as DNA, the CDR3 is TGTGCCAGCAGTTTGAGTGAGAACACTGAAGCTTTCTTT. This gives the protein CASSLSENTEAFF.